This record looks at one T cell receptor (beta chain) sequence and its context. The CDR3 spans 15 residues. The junction had 7 bases not matched to a gene; V was cut back by 5 bases and J by 3 bases. CDR1 and CDR2 (germline): SGHTA, FQGNSA. As originally analysed: Estimated nucleated cell counts came from reference gene primer amplification. Assay used: immunoSEQ multiplex PCR; TCRdb lists only in-frame clones, some missing. V and J calls and clone size follow that table, whereas D and trimming were derived from the DNA. The table records hundreds of thousands of clones, nearly 90% of them present only once. This record belongs to a study of blood T cell repertoires in COVID-19. Study-level information: Italy, Spain and the United States were the sources of the convalescent and acute COVID-19 samples. PBMCs, B-cell-depleted T cells, or T cells were the source of the cDNA or gDNA that made up the material.

The sequence derives from a man between 18 and 35 years old with active or convalescent COVID-19. The chain combines TRBV7-2 with TRBJ2-1, with TRBD1 matching over 7 bases. Sequences were obtained from peripheral blood. The CDR3 DNA sequence: TGTGCCAGCAGCCCGATACAGGGGTACTACAATGAGCAGTTCTTC. The encoded protein is CASSPIQGYYNEQFF.